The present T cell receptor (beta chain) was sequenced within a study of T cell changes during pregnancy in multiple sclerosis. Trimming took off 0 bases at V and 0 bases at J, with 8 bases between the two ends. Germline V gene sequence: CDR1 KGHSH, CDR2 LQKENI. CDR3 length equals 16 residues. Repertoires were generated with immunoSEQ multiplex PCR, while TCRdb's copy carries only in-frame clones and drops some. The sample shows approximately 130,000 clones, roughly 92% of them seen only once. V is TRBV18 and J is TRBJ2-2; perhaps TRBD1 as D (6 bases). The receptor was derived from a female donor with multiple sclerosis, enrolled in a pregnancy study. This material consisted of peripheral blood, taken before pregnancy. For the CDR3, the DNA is TGTGCCAGCTCACCACCGGGGGCTGCGAACACCGGGGAGCTGTTTTTT. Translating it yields CASSPPGAANTGELFF.